The 26 T cell receptor beta chains presented below share a single source sample, sequenced in a study of radiotherapy plus CTLA-4 blockade in lung cancer. The data were produced by immunoSEQ multiplex PCR, yet TCRdb's version contains in-frame clones alone and is incomplete. Of approximately 81,000 clones in the sample, about four fifths were seen once. The input for sequencing was peripheral blood, taken from a patient treated with radiotherapy plus ipilimumab. The receptors were gathered from a human donor with non-small cell lung cancer who had a partial response to radiotherapy plus ipilimumab. Some clones in this sample may be carry-over from other donors' samples.

The chain recombines TRBV5-4 with TRBJ2-7; 10 nucleotides match TRBD1. The CDR3 contains 14 residues. Trimming cost V 4 bases and J 6 bases; bases outside gene matches: 7. CDR1 is SGHNT, CDR2 YYREEE, per germline (reference sequence). The CDR3 here is CASSTGQGRSEQYF. The CDR3 coding sequence is TGTGCCAGCAGCACGGGACAGGGGCGGAGCGAGCAGTACTTC.

The chain links TRBV9 to TRBJ1-1, with D uncertain. Trimming cost V 0 bases and J 8 bases, with 14 bases left between them. The germline gives CDR1 SGDLS, CDR2 YYNGEE. The CDR3 has 14 amino acids. CDR3 residues: CASSVESHRPEAFF. The CDR3 DNA reads as TGTGCCAGCAGCGTAGAGTCACACCGTCCCGAAGCTTTCTTT.

The J gene is TRBJ2-2, the V gene TRBV6-4; D call uncertain. CDR1 is MRHNA, CDR2 SNTAGT, per germline. Between the trimmed V and J ends, which lost 2 bases and 5 bases, there was a span of 9 bases. CDR3 length: 14 amino acids. The CDR3: CASSDQASTGELFF. The DNA for the CDR3 is TGTGCCAGCAGTGACCAAGCCTCAACCGGGGAGCTGTTTTTT.

The rearrangement joins TRBV19 to TRBJ1-5; 7 bases align to TRBD1. Looked up from germline, CDR1 is LNHDA and CDR2 is SQIVND (reference sequence). The V and J ends lost 2 bases and 0 bases, in that order; junction bases with no gene match: 4. CDR3 length: 16 amino acids. CDR3 nucleotides: TGTGCCAGTAGTATACAGGGGGGATATAGCAATCAGCCCCAGCATTTT. Translating it yields CASSIQGGYSNQPQHF.

The chain is built from TRBV27 and TRBJ2-3, with D perhaps matching TRBD2 (7 bases). The V gene lost 6 bases and the J gene lost 2 bases, with 15 bases spanning the gap. CDR1 and CDR2 (germline): MNHEY, SMNVEV (reference sequence). The length of the CDR3 is 15 residues. CDR3 sequence: CASRPGGGTTDTQYF. The CDR3 bases are TGTGCCAGCAGGCCGGGGGGCGGAACCACAGATACGCAGTATTTT.

The DNA for the CDR3 is TGCGCCAGCAGCCTCCTGGGCGGGGGGGCCCCAGATACGCAGTATTTT. This encodes CASSLLGGGAPDTQYF. The rearrangement links TRBV4-3 to TRBJ2-3; 9 bases agree with TRBD2. This CDR3 is 16 amino acids long. From germline, CDR1 is LGHNA and CDR2 YSLEER. The junction had 9 bases not matched to a gene; V was cut back by 4 bases and J by 4 bases.

V and J are TRBV2 and TRBJ2-3; TRBD1 agrees at 8 bases. Germline V lookup: CDR1 SNHLY, CDR2 FYNNEI. J lost 0 bases, V lost 11 bases, and 16 bases had no gene match. The CDR3 contains 17 residues. CDR3 residues: CAQQAPGQGRSTDTQYF. CDR3 DNA sequence: TGTGCCCAGCAGGCCCCCGGACAGGGTAGAAGCACAGATACGCAGTATTTT.

This clone occurred a few times. This sequence joins TRBV27 and TRBJ1-2; a weak D match, TRBD1 (5 bases). V lost 4 bases and J lost 8, with 14 bases in between. The germline CDR1 and CDR2 sequences are MNHEY and SMNVEV (reference sequence). The CDR3 extends over 13 amino acids. In DNA form, the CDR3 reads TGTGCCAGCAGTTACGACCGGAGGGGAGGCTACACCTTC. It yields the protein CASSYDRRGGYTF.

V gene TRBV19 combines with J gene TRBJ2-6; 9 nucleotides agree with TRBD1. This CDR3 comprises 16 residues. V shed 8 bases, J shed 0 bases, and the junction held 5 bases outside the gene matches. The germline gives CDR1 LNHDA, CDR2 SQIVND (reference sequence). The DNA for the CDR3 is TGTGCCAGTGGGGACAGGGTGATCTCTGGGGCCAACGTCCTGACTTTC. It encodes CASGDRVISGANVLTF.

The rearrangement joins TRBV7-7 to TRBJ2-2; a possible D gene is TRBD1 (6 bases). Germline V gene sequence: CDR1 SSHAT, CDR2 FNYEAQ (reference sequence). V was clipped by 0 bases and J by 2 bases, with 10 bases between them. This CDR3 is built from 16 residues. The CDR3 loop is CASSLAVGGNTGELFF. The CDR3 DNA sequence: TGTGCCAGCAGCTTAGCGGTAGGGGGTAACACCGGGGAGCTGTTTTTT.

This clone was counted a single time. The chain uses TRBV6-6 and TRBJ2-2, with D uncertain. The CDR3 consists of 14 residues. CDR1 MNHNY and CDR2 SVGAGI come from the germline V gene (reference sequence). The V gene lost 6 bases and the J gene lost 2 bases, with 10 bases spanning the gap. CDR3 protein: CASSLLYNTGELFF. CDR3 nucleotides: TGTGCCAGCAGCCTCCTCTATAACACCGGGGAGCTGTTTTTT.

The V call is TRBV28, the J call TRBJ1-2, with 8 bases lining up with TRBD1. The V and J ends lost 4 bases and 4 bases, in that order; junction bases with no gene match: 8. Germline V lookup: CDR1 MDHEN, CDR2 SYDVKM. The CDR3 length is 15 residues. The CDR3 region is CASSSSGTGLYGYTF. The CDR3 DNA sequence: TGTGCCAGCAGTTCATCCGGGACAGGCCTCTATGGCTACACCTTC.

This chain links TRBV10-3 with TRBJ2-5, with a possible D match to TRBD2 (7 bases). CDR1 and CDR2 from the germline V gene are ENHRY and SYGVKD. V lost 3 bases, J lost 1 base, and 12 bases lay in between. The CDR3 sequence is 15 residues long. CDR3 in amino acids: CAISDLAGAQETQYF. The CDR3 region has the DNA TGTGCCATCAGTGATCTCGCGGGGGCCCAAGAGACCCAGTACTTC.

The V call is TRBV19, the J call TRBJ2-4, with 14 nucleotides matching TRBD2. Unmatched junction bases numbered 11, after V lost 1 base and J lost 12 bases. The CDR3 runs 17 residues. Germline V gene lookup returns CDR1 LNHDA and CDR2 SQIVND (reference sequence). The CDR3 sequence: CASSIASTSGRANNQYF. CDR3 in DNA: TGTGCCAGTAGTATAGCCTCGACTAGCGGGAGGGCAAATAATCAGTACTTC.

The V and J genes are TRBV9 and TRBJ2-3; 10 bases map to TRBD2. This CDR3 spans 16 amino acids. Germline V gene sequence: CDR1 SGDLS, CDR2 YYNGEE. Trimming took 0 bases from V and 5 from J; bases not matched to a gene: 6. CDR3 nucleotide sequence: TGTGCCAGCAGCGTAGAGCTAGCGGGAGTAATAGATACGCAGTATTTT. Residues: CASSVELAGVIDTQYF.

This rearrangement joins TRBV10-1 to TRBJ1-1; D is undetermined. The CDR3 has 13 residues. V shed 5 bases and J shed 4 bases, with 11 bases lying between them. In germline, CDR1 is WNHNN, CDR2 SYGVQD (reference sequence). The CDR3 sequence: CASSPGFITEAFF. The CDR3 DNA reads as TGCGCCAGCAGTCCCGGGTTTATCACTGAAGCTTTCTTT.

The chain has TRBV19 and TRBJ2-2; 7 bases agree with TRBD2. Losses at the gene ends were 1 base for V and 4 bases for J; bases not matched to a gene: 3. This CDR3 contains 15 residues. CDR1 and CDR2 (germline): LNHDA, SQIVND (reference sequence). Here the CDR3 reads CASSIGASGTGELFF. The CDR3 DNA is TGTGCCAGTAGTATAGGGGCTAGCGGCACCGGGGAGCTGTTTTTT.

The V gene is TRBV19, the J gene TRBJ2-2, with a tentative D call TRBD2 (7 bases). V gave up 10 bases and J gave up 4 bases, with 19 bases separating them. Per the germline V gene, CDR1 is LNHDA and CDR2 is SQIVND (reference sequence). This CDR3 is 15 amino acids long. Here the CDR3 DNA reads TGTGCCACAGCTAGGGGGGGGGCCGCCACCGGGGAGCTGTTTTTT. It specifies CATARGGAATGELFF.

The chain joins TRBV19 to TRBJ1-5; D remains unclear. The CDR3 extends over 15 amino acids. The germline V gene has CDR1 LNHDA and CDR2 SQIVND (reference sequence). Deletions cut 4 bases from V and 3 bases from J, with 13 bases between. CDR3 sequence (DNA): TGTGCCAGTAGTACCCGCTCCGGGGACAATCAGCCCCAGCATTTT. Residues: CASSTRSGDNQPQHF.

This clone was seen just once. This chain connects TRBV6-5 to TRBJ1-5, with D unclear. Trimming left V 6 bases short and J 5 bases short, with 11 bases between. Germline assignment: CDR1 MNHEY and CDR2 SVGAGI. The CDR3 has 13 residues. The CDR3 here is CASSPRNDQPQHF. The CDR3 DNA reads as TGTGCCAGCAGCCCGAGAAACGATCAGCCCCAGCATTTT.

The chain has TRBV19 and TRBJ1-5, with 9 nucleotides matching TRBD1. Germline V lookup: CDR1 LNHDA, CDR2 SQIVND (reference sequence). The CDR3 totals 17 residues. V dropped 5 bases and J dropped 6; count of bases not matched to a gene: 14. As DNA, the CDR3 is TGTGCCAGTAGTTTACACCGGGACAGGGTTACTGGTCAGCCCCAGCATTTT. This translates into CASSLHRDRVTGQPQHF.

This chain links TRBV6-1 with TRBJ1-5, with D unclear. V lost 4 bases to trimming and J lost 0 bases, with 10 bases between them. CDR3 length equals 15 residues. CDR1 and CDR2 (germline): MNHNS, SASEGT. CDR3 in DNA: TGTGCCAGCAGTGCTGGATGGGCTAGCAATCAGCCCCAGCATTTT. Its protein product is CASSAGWASNQPQHF.

The rearrangement links TRBV7-8 to TRBJ2-7, with unresolved D. Germline V gene sequence: CDR1 SGHVS, CDR2 FQNEAQ. This CDR3 contains 14 residues. V lost 5 bases, J lost 3 bases, and 14 bases lay in between. CDR3 residues: CASSPRMGDYEQYF. The CDR3 DNA is TGTGCCAGCAGCCCCCGAATGGGCGACTACGAGCAGTACTTC.

This chain uses TRBV5-1 with TRBJ2-5; weak D call: TRBD2 (5 bases). V was trimmed by 6 bases and J by 7 bases, leaving 19 bases between them. The CDR3 covers 14 residues. Germline lookup yields CDR1 SGHRS and CDR2 YFSETQ. This CDR3 is CASTEGRWDSTQYF. The CDR3 nucleotides are TGCGCCAGCACCGAGGGCAGGTGGGATTCGACCCAGTACTTC.

As for this clone: The junction differs from germline at one of its ends, possibly a read error. Within the sample, other DNA sequences also encode this same CDR3. The chain joins TRBV5-1 to TRBJ2-3; tentatively, D is TRBD2 (6 bases). The CDR3 has 13 amino acids. The germline V gene encodes CDR1 SGHRS and CDR2 YFSETQ. CDR3 DNA sequence: TGCGCTAGCAGTTCCTCGGAGGGAGATACGCAGTATTTT. Protein sequence: CASSSSEGDTQYF. The whole variable domain, remainder taken from reference TRBV5-1 and TRBJ2-3, is KAGVTQTPRYLIKTRGQQVTLSCSPISGHRSVSWYQQTPGQGLQFLFEYFSETQRNKGNFPGRFSGRQFSNSRSEMNVSTLELGDSALYLCASSSSEGDTQYFGPGTRLTVL.

This chain joins TRBV25-1 and TRBJ2-4, with a tentative D call TRBD2 (5 bases). The CDR3 extends over 18 amino acids. V shed 11 bases and J shed 3 bases, with 29 bases lying between them. The germline V gene has CDR1 MGHDK and CDR2 SYGVNS. The CDR3 reads CAWKDGDPTFRDKNIQYF. The CDR3 DNA is TGTGCCTGGAAGGACGGAGACCCTACATTTCGGGACAAAAACATTCAGTACTTC.